This is a list of T cell receptor beta chains from one sample in a study of Graves' ophthalmopathy and Graves' hyperthyroidism. One entry per CDR3 protein results from TCRdb running MiXCR on the multiplex PCR reads. The table includes 680,000 or so distinct CDR3 sequences, about 20% detected once. Specimen: peripheral blood. The receptors come from a woman aged 18-29 years with stable Graves' hyperthyroidism. Some clones in this sample may be carry-over from other donors' samples. CDR3s include the opening cysteine and the closing phenylalanine or tryptophan. The D gene is left open where the match is weak. Size tells how often a clone was seen (once, few, many) or the class of an expanded clone, and some rows leave it out.

D gene	V gene	J gene	clone size	CDR3 DNA	CDR3 protein
TRBD1	TRBV2	TRBJ1-1	NA	TGTGCCAGCAGTACTCAAAGGACAGGTCGAATCACTGAAGCTTTCTTT	CASSTQRTGRITEAFF
NA	TRBV2	TRBJ1-5	many	TGTGCCAGCAGTGAGGGTGGGGGGGCGCGCAATCAGCCCCAGCATTTT	CASSEGGGARNQPQHF
NA	TRBV12-3/TRBV12-4	TRBJ1-2	few	TGTGCCAGCAGTTTAAGTCAGGTCTATGGCTACACCTTC	CASSLSQVYGYTF
TRBD1	TRBV19	TRBJ1-2	NA	TGTGCCAGCCTTTCGGGACAGGGCGACTATGGCTACACCTTC	CASLSGQGDYGYTF
TRBD1	TRBV28	TRBJ1-5	NA	TGTGCCAGCAGGGAGAAAGACAGGGAAAGATTACGAATACAGCCCCAGCATTTT	CASREKDRERLRIQPQHF
TRBD2	TRBV30	TRBJ2-5	many	TGTGCCTGGTCGGGGGGAATCCAAGAGACCCAGTACTTC	CAWSGGIQETQYF
NA	TRBV9	TRBJ1-6	many	TGTGCCAGCAGCGTAGAGCCAGGGAGCGCCTATAATTCACCCCTCCACTTT	CASSVEPGSAYNSPLHF
NA	TRBV28	TRBJ1-2	NA	TGTGCCAGCAGTTACAATACGGACTATGGCTACACCTTC	CASSYNTDYGYTF
NA	TRBV24-1	TRBJ1-1	many	TGTGCCACCAGTGGTGAAGGGGCCACTGAAGCTTTCTTT	CATSGEGATEAFF
TRBD1	TRBV12-3/TRBV12-4	TRBJ1-2	NA	TGTGCCAGCAGAGGACAGGGGCGTTCTCTTGGCTACACCTTC	CASRGQGRSLGYTF
NA	TRBV6-2/TRBV6-3	TRBJ2-5	many	TGTGCCAGCAGTCCTACGGACGAGGCCCAGTACTTC	CASSPTDEAQYF
NA	TRBV6-5	TRBJ1-2	many	TGTGCCAGCAGTTACTCGGGAGGGGATCCCTATGGCTACACCTTC	CASSYSGGDPYGYTF
NA	TRBV12-3/TRBV12-4	TRBJ1-1	many	TGTGCCAGCAGTTTTGGCGACACTGAAGCTTTCTTT	CASSFGDTEAFF
NA	TRBV12-3/TRBV12-4	TRBJ1-6	many	TGTGCCAGCAGTTTAGAATCGGGAGTACTTAATTCACCCCTCCACTTT	CASSLESGVLNSPLHF
NA	TRBV30	TRBJ1-5	NA	TGTGCCTGGAGTACCGTCCGCAACAATCAGCCCCAGCATTTT	CAWSTVRNNQPQHF
TRBD1	TRBV20-1	TRBJ1-2	NA	TGCAGTGCTAGAGTAAGATTCGCGGGACAGCGTCTACTCGGTGGCTACACCTTC	CSARVRFAGQRLLGGYTF
TRBD1	TRBV29-1	TRBJ1-1	many	TGCAGCGTGGGCCCCGGGACAGGGTACCCCACTGAAGCTTTCTTT	CSVGPGTGYPTEAFF
TRBD1	TRBV6-1	TRBJ2-7	many	TGTGCCAGCAGTGAAGCCGGACAGGGTTCTGACGAGCAGTACTTC	CASSEAGQGSDEQYF
NA	TRBV20-1	TRBJ2-5	NA	TGCAGTGCTAGAGATCTTGAGGCAGGGGTCATTTTCCAAGAGACCCAGTACTTC	CSARDLEAGVIFQETQYF
TRBD1	TRBV20-1	TRBJ1-1	NA	TGCAGTGCCCTCTGGGACAGGAACACTGAAGCTTTCTTT	CSALWDRNTEAFF
NA	TRBV18	TRBJ2-7	NA	TGTGCCAGCTCACCAATTACAACACCCACCTACGAGCAGTACTTC	CASSPITTPTYEQYF
TRBD1	TRBV12-3/TRBV12-4	TRBJ1-2	NA	TGTGCCAGCACCCCTGACAGGGACCGCTTCGGCTACACCTTC	CASTPDRDRFGYTF
TRBD1	TRBV28	TRBJ1-1	many	TGTGCCAGCAGTTTACACCTCCTGACAGGGATGAGTGAAGCTTTCTTT	CASSLHLLTGMSEAFF
TRBD1	TRBV6-1	TRBJ1-5	NA	TGTGCCAGCAGTACAGGGGGGAATGGCAATCAGCCCCAGCATTTT	CASSTGGNGNQPQHF
NA	TRBV6-5	TRBJ1-2	NA	TGTGCCAGCAGTTCCCAGGGTGAACGAGGCTACACCTTC	CASSSQGERGYTF
NA	TRBV20-1	TRBJ1-5	few	TGCAGTGCTATAACAGGGTGGAATCAGCCCCAGCATTTT	CSAITGWNQPQHF
TRBD2	TRBV11-2	TRBJ2-7	many	TGTGCCAGCAGCTTAGATTCAGCTAGCGGGAGTAAGGAGCAGTACTTC	CASSLDSASGSKEQYF
TRBD2	TRBV7-2	TRBJ2-7	many	TGTGCCTGCGCAGGACTAGCGGGCCCCTACGAGCAGTACTTC	CACAGLAGPYEQYF
NA	TRBV7-9	TRBJ2-7	many	TGTGCCAGCAGCTTATACTCGGGGCCATCCTACGAGCAGTACTTC	CASSLYSGPSYEQYF
TRBD1	TRBV12-3/TRBV12-4	TRBJ1-1	many	TGTGCCAGCAGCGACAGGGGGGATAACACTGAAGCTTTCTTT	CASSDRGDNTEAFF
NA	TRBV6-5	TRBJ1-3	NA	TGTGCCAGCAGTTACCAGGGAGAGGTTGGAAACACCATATATTTT	CASSYQGEVGNTIYF
TRBD1	TRBV30	TRBJ1-5	NA	TGTGCCTGGAGGGAAGGGGGCGGTCAGCCCCAGCATTTT	CAWREGGGQPQHF
TRBD2	TRBV12-3/TRBV12-4	TRBJ2-2	many	TGTGCCAGCAGCACGAAGAGCGGGAGTCGGAGCACCGGGGAGCTGTTTTTT	CASSTKSGSRSTGELFF
NA	TRBV30	TRBJ1-1	few	TGTGCCTGGGTTTTGCCGCCTGCGAACACTGAAGCTTTCTTT	CAWVLPPANTEAFF
TRBD1	TRBV12-3/TRBV12-4	TRBJ1-5	many	TGTGCCAGCAGCCCCATGGGACAGTTTGGGCTCCCCCAGCATTTT	CASSPMGQFGLPQHF
NA	TRBV30	TRBJ1-6	NA	TGTGCCTGGAGTGTCCGGGGTGCGTGGAATTCACCCCTCCACTTT	CAWSVRGAWNSPLHF
NA	TRBV2	TRBJ2-2	NA	TGTGCCAGCAGTGTTATTGGGAGCTCCGGGGAGCTGTTTTTT	CASSVIGSSGELFF
NA	TRBV5-1	TRBJ1-1	many	TGCGCCAGCAGCTTGGCCTGGCCCGTGGGCGGCACTGAAGCTTTCTTT	CASSLAWPVGGTEAFF
NA	TRBV7-2	TRBJ2-5	many	TGTGCCAGCAGCTTGGACATTCCCAGGGAGGAGACCCAGTACTTC	CASSLDIPREETQYF
NA	TRBV20-1	TRBJ1-5	NA	TGCAGTGCTAGAGATACCCAGGGCTATAACAATCAGCCCCAGCATTTT	CSARDTQGYNNQPQHF
TRBD1	TRBV30	TRBJ1-5	many	TGTGCCTGGAACCGGGACAGGGGACAGCCCCAGCATTTT	CAWNRDRGQPQHF
TRBD1	TRBV7-4	TRBJ2-6	NA	TGTGCCAGCCGACACCCGGTCTTACGGACAGGGGGCATAGTGCGCGAGGCCAACGTCCTGACTTTC	CASRHPVLRTGGIVREANVLTF
NA	TRBV6-2/TRBV6-3	TRBJ1-1	many	TGTGCCAGCAGGGACTCGAACACTGAAGCTTTCTTT	CASRDSNTEAFF
TRBD1	TRBV5-1	TRBJ2-7	many	TGCGCCAGCAGCTTCCAACAGGGGGCATCCGAGCAGTACTTC	CASSFQQGASEQYF
NA	TRBV11-2	TRBJ2-5	NA	TGTGCCAGCAGCTTAGGAGCCACAGAGACCCAGTATTTC	CASSLGATETQYF
NA	TRBV12-3/TRBV12-4	TRBJ2-7	many	TGTGCCAGCAGTCGAGGGGACACTAGGTACTTC	CASSRGDTRYF
NA	TRBV29-1	TRBJ2-2	NA	TGCAGCGTTGTAGTTTTGCAGAACACCGGGGAGCTGTTTTTT	CSVVVLQNTGELFF
NA	TRBV7-9	TRBJ2-7	few	TGTGCCAGCAGCTCCGAGGAGGGTAGCGCCCACGAGCAGTACTTC	CASSSEEGSAHEQYF
NA	TRBV12-3/TRBV12-4	TRBJ2-5	NA	TGTGCCAGCAGTTTTCCGCCAGAGCAAGAGACCCAGTACTTC	CASSFPPEQETQYF
NA	TRBV7-3	TRBJ2-7	NA	TGTGCCAGCAGCTCAGTTACAATCTACGAGCAGTACTTC	CASSSVTIYEQYF
NA	TRBV10-3	TRBJ2-7	NA	TGTGCCATCAGTGATGGGAAAAACGAGCAGTACTTC	CAISDGKNEQYF
TRBD1	TRBV15	TRBJ2-5	few	TGTGCCACCAGCAGAGATCCGGGACAGGGGAGGGAGACCCAGTACTTC	CATSRDPGQGRETQYF
NA	TRBV6-1	TRBJ2-7	once	TGTGCCAGCACCAGTTCTTGGGAGCAGTACTTC	CASTSSWEQYF
NA	TRBV2	TRBJ2-2	many	TGTGCCAGCACCCTCAGGAACACCGGGGAGCTGTTTTTT	CASTLRNTGELFF
TRBD2	TRBV11-2	TRBJ2-5	NA	TGTGCCAGCAGCCAGGGTCCTAGCGGGGGGCAAGAGACCCAGTACTTC	CASSQGPSGGQETQYF
TRBD2	TRBV20-1	TRBJ2-7	few	TGCAGTGCTATCCCATTACGACTAGCGGGAGTGTGGTACGAGCAGTACTTC	CSAIPLRLAGVWYEQYF